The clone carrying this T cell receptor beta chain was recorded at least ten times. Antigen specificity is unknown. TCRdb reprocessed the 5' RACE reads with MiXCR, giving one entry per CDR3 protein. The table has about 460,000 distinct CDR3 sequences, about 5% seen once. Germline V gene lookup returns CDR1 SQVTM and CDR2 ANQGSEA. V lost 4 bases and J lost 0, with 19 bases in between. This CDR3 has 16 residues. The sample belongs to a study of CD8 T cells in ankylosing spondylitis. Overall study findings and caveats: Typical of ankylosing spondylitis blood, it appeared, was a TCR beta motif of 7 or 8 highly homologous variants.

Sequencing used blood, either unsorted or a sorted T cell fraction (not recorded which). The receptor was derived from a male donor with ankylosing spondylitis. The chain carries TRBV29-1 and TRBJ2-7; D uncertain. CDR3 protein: CSVVARRLQSSYEQYF. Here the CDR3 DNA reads TGCAGCGTTGTTGCCAGGCGTCTACAAAGCTCCTACGAGCAGTACTTC.